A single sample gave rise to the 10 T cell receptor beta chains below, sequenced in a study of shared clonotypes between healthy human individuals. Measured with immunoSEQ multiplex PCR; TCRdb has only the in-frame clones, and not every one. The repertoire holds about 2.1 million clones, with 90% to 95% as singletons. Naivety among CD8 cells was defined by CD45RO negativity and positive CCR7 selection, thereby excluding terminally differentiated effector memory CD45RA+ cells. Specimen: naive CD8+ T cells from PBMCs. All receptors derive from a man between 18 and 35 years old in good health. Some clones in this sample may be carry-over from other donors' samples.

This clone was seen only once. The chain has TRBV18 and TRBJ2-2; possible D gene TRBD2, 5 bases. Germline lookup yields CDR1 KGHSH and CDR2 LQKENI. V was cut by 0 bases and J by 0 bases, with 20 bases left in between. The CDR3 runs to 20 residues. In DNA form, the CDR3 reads TGTGCCAGCTCACCACCGGGAGTCCTCGGAGCCAGACCGAACACCGGGGAGCTGTTTTTT. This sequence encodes CASSPPGVLGARPNTGELFF.

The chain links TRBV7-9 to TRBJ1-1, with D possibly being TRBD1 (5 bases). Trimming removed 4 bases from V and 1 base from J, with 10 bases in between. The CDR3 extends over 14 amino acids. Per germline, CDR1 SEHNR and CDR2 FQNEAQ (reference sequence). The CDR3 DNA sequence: TGTGCCAGCAGCTATGTCGGGGGGAACACTGAAGCTTTCTTT. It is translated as CASSYVGGNTEAFF.

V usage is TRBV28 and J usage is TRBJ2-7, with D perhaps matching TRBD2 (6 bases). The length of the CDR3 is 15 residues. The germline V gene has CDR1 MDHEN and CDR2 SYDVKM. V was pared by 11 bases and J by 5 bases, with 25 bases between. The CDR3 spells CAAQGRGINVHEQYF. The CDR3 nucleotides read TGTGCCGCGCAGGGTCGCGGGATTAACGTCCACGAGCAGTACTTC.

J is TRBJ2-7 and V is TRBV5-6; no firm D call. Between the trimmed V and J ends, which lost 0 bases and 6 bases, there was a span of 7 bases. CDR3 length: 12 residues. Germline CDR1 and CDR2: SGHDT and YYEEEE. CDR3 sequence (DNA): TGTGCCAGCAGCTTGGGGCAGTTCGAGCAGTACTTC. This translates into CASSLGQFEQYF.

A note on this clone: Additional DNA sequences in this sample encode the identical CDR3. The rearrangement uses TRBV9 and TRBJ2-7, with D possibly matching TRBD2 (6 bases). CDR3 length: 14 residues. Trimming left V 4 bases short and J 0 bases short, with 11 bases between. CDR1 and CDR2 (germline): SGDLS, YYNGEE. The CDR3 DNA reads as TGTGCCAGCAGCCCTGGGGGGAGCTCCTACGAGCAGTACTTC. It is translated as CASSPGGSSYEQYF.

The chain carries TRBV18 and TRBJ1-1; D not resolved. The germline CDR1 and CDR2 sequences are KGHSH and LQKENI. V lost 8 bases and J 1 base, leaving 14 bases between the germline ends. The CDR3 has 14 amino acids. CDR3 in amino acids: CASDLGEGNTEAFF. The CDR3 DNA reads TGTGCCAGCGACCTCGGCGAGGGGAACACTGAAGCTTTCTTT.

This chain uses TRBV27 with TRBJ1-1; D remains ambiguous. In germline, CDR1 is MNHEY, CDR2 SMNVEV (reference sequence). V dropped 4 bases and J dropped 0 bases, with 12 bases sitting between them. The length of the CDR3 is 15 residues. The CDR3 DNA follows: TGTGCCAGCAGTTCCTCACCATCCCTGAACACTGAAGCTTTCTTT. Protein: CASSSSPSLNTEAFF.

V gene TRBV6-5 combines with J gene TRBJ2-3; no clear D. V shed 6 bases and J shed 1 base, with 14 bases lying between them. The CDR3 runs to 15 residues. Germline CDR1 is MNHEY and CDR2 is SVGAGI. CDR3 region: CASRIVGMGTDTQYF. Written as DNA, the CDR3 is TGTGCCAGCAGGATTGTGGGGATGGGCACAGATACGCAGTATTTT.

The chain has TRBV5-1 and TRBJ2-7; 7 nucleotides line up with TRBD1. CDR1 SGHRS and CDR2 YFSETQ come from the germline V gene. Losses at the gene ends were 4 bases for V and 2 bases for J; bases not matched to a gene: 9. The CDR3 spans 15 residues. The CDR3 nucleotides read TGCGCCAGCAGCCCGGCGACAGGGCTGACCTACGAGCAGTACTTC. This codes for CASSPATGLTYEQYF.

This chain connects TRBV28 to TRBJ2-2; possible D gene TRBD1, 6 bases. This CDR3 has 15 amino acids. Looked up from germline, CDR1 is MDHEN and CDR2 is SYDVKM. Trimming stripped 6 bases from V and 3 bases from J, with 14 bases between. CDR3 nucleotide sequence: TGTGCCAGCAGGACAGGACAATGGGACACCGGGGAGCTGTTTTTT. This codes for CASRTGQWDTGELFF.